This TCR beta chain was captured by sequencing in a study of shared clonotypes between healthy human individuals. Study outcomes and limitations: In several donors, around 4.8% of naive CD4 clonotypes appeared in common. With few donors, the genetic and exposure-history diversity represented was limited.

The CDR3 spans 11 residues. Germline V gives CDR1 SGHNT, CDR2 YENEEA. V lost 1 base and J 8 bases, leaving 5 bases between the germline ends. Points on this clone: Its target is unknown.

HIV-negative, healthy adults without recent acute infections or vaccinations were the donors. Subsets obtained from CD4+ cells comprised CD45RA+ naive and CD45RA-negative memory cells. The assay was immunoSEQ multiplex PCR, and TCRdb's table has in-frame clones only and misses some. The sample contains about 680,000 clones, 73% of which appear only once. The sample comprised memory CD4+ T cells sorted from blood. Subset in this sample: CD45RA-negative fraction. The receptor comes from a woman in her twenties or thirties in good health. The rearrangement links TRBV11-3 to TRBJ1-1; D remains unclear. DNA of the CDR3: TGTGCCAGCAGCTTAGTATCAGAAGCTTTCTTT. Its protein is CASSLVSEAFF. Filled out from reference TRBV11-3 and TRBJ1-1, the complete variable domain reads EAGVVQSPRYKIIEKKQPVAFWCNPISGHNTLYWYLQNLGQGPELLIRYENEEAVDDSQLPKDRFSAERLKGVDSTLKIQPAELGDSAVYLCASSLVSEAFFGQGTRLTVV.